These 30 T cell receptor beta chains originate from one sample sequenced in a study. TCRdb re-called the RT-PCR reads with MiXCR, one entry per CDR3 protein. This sample has about 680,000 distinct CDR3 sequences; 12% to 15% occur once, and the top ten carry about 3.9%. Sample: memory CD4+ T cells from blood. These receptor sequences come from a female donor in good health, serving as a healthy control.

This clonotype is a singleton in its sample. The V gene is TRBV7-2, the J gene TRBJ1-5; a possible D gene is TRBD1 (6 bases). V shed 3 bases and J shed 8 bases, with 14 bases lying between them. The germline gives CDR1 SGHTA, CDR2 FQGNSA. The CDR3 totals 14 residues. This CDR3 reads CASSFPYRAEPQHF. CDR3 nucleotides: TGTGCCAGCAGCTTCCCCTACAGGGCGGAGCCCCAGCATTTT.

V and J are TRBV5-6 and TRBJ1-3, with TRBD1 matching over 9 bases. After removal of 4 bases from V and 4 bases from J, the junction contained 9 bases not matched to a gene. CDR3 size: 16 residues. Germline V gene data show CDR1 as SGHDT and CDR2 as YYEEEE. The CDR3 reads CASSRSGQGTGNTIYF. DNA of the CDR3: TGTGCCAGCAGCCGCAGCGGACAGGGGACCGGAAACACCATATATTTT.

This chain uses TRBV2 with TRBJ2-6, with D maybe TRBD2 (5 bases). The CDR3 loop spans 15 amino acids. V lost 10 bases, J lost 1 base, and 14 bases lay in between. From germline, CDR1 is SNHLY and CDR2 FYNNEI. CDR3 amino acids: CATHGGLSGANVLTF. The CDR3 DNA reads as TGTGCCACCCATGGAGGACTTTCTGGGGCCAACGTCCTGACTTTC.

The chain carries TRBV18 and TRBJ1-2; possible D gene TRBD1, 5 bases. Per the germline V gene, CDR1 is KGHSH and CDR2 is LQKENI. This CDR3 contains 15 residues. Trimming cost V 3 bases and J 5 bases, with 16 bases left between them. Written as DNA, the CDR3 is TGTGCCAGCTCACCTCAGGGTGACGGGACTTATGGCTACACCTTC. Translating gives CASSPQGDGTYGYTF.

This clonotype was seen repeatedly, ten times or more. The chain employs TRBV29-1 and TRBJ1-5, with 9 bases matching TRBD1. The CDR3 is 14 residues long. Germline-derived CDR1 and CDR2 are SQVTM and ANQGSEA. The trim removed 6 bases at V and 4 bases at J, leaving 7 bases unmatched. The CDR3 here is CSVDGQGPNQPQHF. The CDR3 coding sequence is TGCAGCGTAGACGGACAGGGGCCAAATCAGCCCCAGCATTTT.

This chain uses TRBV4-1 with TRBJ2-7, with 9 bases identical to TRBD1. This CDR3 comprises 17 residues. Trimming at V came to 0 bases and at J to 5 bases, leaving 11 bases not matched to a gene. Germline V gives CDR1 MGHRA, CDR2 YSYEKL. The CDR3 nucleotides read TGCGCCAGCAGCCAAGATCCAAAGGGGGACAGGGTTAACGAGCAGTACTTC. It is translated as CASSQDPKGDRVNEQYF.

This clonotype was picked up a small number of times. The chain employs TRBV5-1 and TRBJ1-2; maybe TRBD1 (5 bases). The V gene lost 2 bases and the J gene lost 5 bases, with 13 bases spanning the gap. The CDR3 covers 14 residues. Germline V CDR1 and CDR2: SGHRS, YFSETQ. The CDR3 is CASSFSDIRYGYTF. The CDR3 coding sequence is TGCGCCAGCAGCTTTTCGGACATTCGGTATGGCTACACCTTC. The whole variable domain, filled in from reference TRBV5-1 and TRBJ1-2, reads KAGVTQTPRYLIKTRGQQVTLSCSPISGHRSVSWYQQTPGQGLQFLFEYFSETQRNKGNFPGRFSGRQFSNSRSEMNVSTLELGDSALYLCASSFSDIRYGYTFGSGTRLTVV.

This clonotype was counted ten times or more. This chain links TRBV20-1 with TRBJ1-6; 7 bases map to TRBD1. The CDR3 extends over 14 amino acids. V lost 5 bases to trimming and J lost 10 bases; unmatched junction nucleotides: 11. Germline assignment: CDR1 DFQATT and CDR2 SNEGSKA (reference sequence). The CDR3 spells CSAPTDRVGSPLHF. CDR3 nucleotides: TGCAGTGCTCCGACAGACAGGGTTGGGTCACCCCTCCACTTT.

This chain joins TRBV6-1 and TRBJ1-3, with TRBD1 as a possible D gene (5 bases). Looked up from germline, CDR1 is MNHNS and CDR2 is SASEGT. V was pared by 7 bases and J by 4 bases, with 11 bases between. This CDR3 is built from 13 residues. The CDR3 reads CASTDRTGNTIYF. The CDR3 DNA reads TGTGCCAGCACCGACAGAACGGGAAACACCATATATTTT.

The chain links TRBV15 to TRBJ2-4, with TRBD2 as a possible D gene (6 bases). Per germline, CDR1 LNHNV and CDR2 YYDKDF (reference sequence). CDR3 length: 14 residues. Trimming stripped 7 bases from V and 0 bases from J, with 10 bases between. The CDR3 loop is CATMGGLAKNIQYF. CDR3 in DNA: TGTGCCACCATGGGGGGATTAGCCAAAAACATTCAGTACTTC.

Only a few counts were recorded for this clonotype. The V gene is TRBV7-9, the J gene TRBJ2-1; 9 bases are a match to TRBD2. Germline loops: CDR1 SEHNR, CDR2 FQNEAQ (reference sequence). V lost 1 base, J lost 4 bases, and 2 bases stayed unmatched. There are 15 residues in the CDR3. In DNA form, the CDR3 reads TGTGCCAGCAGCTTAGGACTAGCGGAATACAATGAGCAGTTCTTC. This sequence encodes CASSLGLAEYNEQFF.

This clonotype appeared a few times. The chain has TRBV7-3 and TRBJ1-1; no firm D call. Germline-derived CDR1 and CDR2 are SGHTA and FQGTGA. V was trimmed by 2 bases and J by 11 bases, leaving 15 bases between them. CDR3 length: 13 amino acids. This CDR3 is CASSLGEQRTAFF. CDR3 DNA sequence: TGTGCCAGCAGCTTAGGTGAACAGAGGACGGCTTTCTTT.

This clonotype was detected many times. The chain joins TRBV9 to TRBJ2-1; the match to TRBD2 covers 8 bases. The CDR3 sequence is 15 residues long. The trim removed 4 bases at V and 6 bases at J, leaving 9 bases unmatched. Germline V CDR1 and CDR2: SGDLS, YYNGEE. The CDR3 sequence: CASSYHRGGLNEQFF. The CDR3 nucleotides read TGTGCCAGCAGCTACCACCGGGGGGGCCTCAATGAGCAGTTCTTC.

The chain carries TRBV24-1 and TRBJ2-2; D perhaps matches TRBD2 (5 bases). V gave up 4 bases and J gave up 4 bases, with 15 bases separating them. Germline V lookup: CDR1 KGHDR, CDR2 SFDVKD. This CDR3 contains 16 residues. Written as DNA, the CDR3 is TGTGCCACCAGTGACCGAGGGCTGCCGGGCACCGGGGAGCTGTTTTTT. Protein: CATSDRGLPGTGELFF.

This clonotype came up many times. The chain recombines TRBV20-1 with TRBJ2-7; D possibly corresponds to TRBD2 (5 bases). Between the trimmed V and J ends, which lost 2 bases and 4 bases, there was a span of 9 bases. The germline gives CDR1 DFQATT, CDR2 SNEGSKA (reference sequence). This CDR3 region has 12 residues. The CDR3 DNA follows: TGCAGTGCTAGACGGGATCCATACGAGCAGTACTTC. Its translation is CSARRDPYEQYF.

V is TRBV20-1 and J is TRBJ1-1; 8 bases line up with TRBD1. V trimming: 4 bases; J trimming: 0 bases; junction bases outside the gene matches: 1. The length of the CDR3 is 13 residues. Germline values: CDR1 DFQATT, CDR2 SNEGSKA (reference sequence). CDR3 sequence reads: CSATDRVNTEAFF. Written as DNA, the CDR3 is TGCAGTGCTACGGACAGGGTGAACACTGAAGCTTTCTTT.

Ten or more counts support this clonotype. The chain is built from TRBV20-1 and TRBJ2-1, with 10 nucleotides matching TRBD2. The junction had 10 bases not matched to a gene; V was cut back by 3 bases and J by 5 bases. Germline lookup yields CDR1 DFQATT and CDR2 SNEGSKA (reference sequence). The CDR3 spans 16 residues. The CDR3 loop reads CSASLFQRGGNNEQFF. The DNA of the CDR3 is TGCAGTGCTAGTCTGTTTCAGCGGGGGGGTAACAATGAGCAGTTCTTC.

This clonotype appeared a few times. The CDR3 region is CASRNTDEQYF. CDR3 nucleotide sequence: TGTGCCAGCAGGAACACTGACGAGCAGTACTTC. The rearrangement joins TRBV7-2 to TRBJ2-7; D unresolved. CDR3 length: 11 amino acids. V lost 6 bases, J lost 5 bases, and 8 bases lay in between. Germline loops: CDR1 SGHTA, CDR2 FQGNSA.

This clonotype was counted a few times. The CDR3 is CASSLYQGGGELFF. The DNA for the CDR3 is TGTGCCAGCAGCTTGTACCAGGGGGGCGGGGAGCTGTTTTTT. The chain recombines TRBV7-8 with TRBJ2-2; tentatively, D is TRBD1 (7 bases). Looked up from germline, CDR1 is SGHVS and CDR2 is FQNEAQ. Deletions cut 3 bases from V and 7 bases from J, with 12 bases between. The CDR3 is made up of 14 amino acids.

The chain has TRBV20-1 and TRBJ1-5; TRBD1 matches at 7 bases. Germline V CDR1 and CDR2: DFQATT, SNEGSKA (reference sequence). This CDR3 contains 14 residues. The junction had 6 bases not matched to a gene; V was cut back by 4 bases and J by 3 bases. The CDR3 DNA is TGCAGTGCTAATCCCGGGACAGTCAATCAGCCCCAGCATTTT. Residues: CSANPGTVNQPQHF.

The rearrangement uses TRBV7-3 and TRBJ1-5; D is undetermined. The CDR3 totals 14 residues. The germline V gene has CDR1 SGHTA and CDR2 FQGTGA. The germline V and J ends were trimmed by 4 bases and 2 bases, with 9 bases remaining between them. CDR3 sequence: CASSSGKGNQPQHF. CDR3 DNA sequence: TGTGCCAGCAGCTCGGGTAAAGGCAATCAGCCCCAGCATTTT.

This clonotype has ten or more counts. J is TRBJ1-1 and V is TRBV20-1; unclear D gene. The germline gives CDR1 DFQATT, CDR2 SNEGSKA (reference sequence). This CDR3 is 14 amino acids long. The V and J ends lost 0 bases and 4 bases respectively, with 12 bases between them. The CDR3 region is CSAREEDRGTEAFF. Here the CDR3 DNA reads TGCAGTGCTAGAGAGGAGGACCGTGGCACTGAAGCTTTCTTT.

The CDR3 sequence is CASSPREFGLNEQFF. CDR3 coding DNA: TGTGCCAGCAGCCCGAGGGAGTTCGGGTTAAATGAGCAGTTCTTC. J is TRBJ2-1 and V is TRBV4-2, with a weak D call TRBD2 (5 bases). Germline-derived CDR1 and CDR2 are LGHNA and YNFKEQ. Between the trimmed V and J ends, which lost 4 bases and 7 bases, there was a span of 17 bases. This CDR3 spans 15 amino acids.

This clonotype was observed at least ten times. The CDR3 reads CASSLTSYHNEKLFF. DNA for the CDR3: TGTGCCAGCAGCTTAACCTCATATCATAATGAAAAACTGTTTTTT. The J gene is TRBJ1-4, the V gene TRBV7-8, with D unresolved. The CDR3 totals 15 residues. Trimming left V 2 bases short and J 4 bases short, with 11 bases between. Germline V lookup: CDR1 SGHVS, CDR2 FQNEAQ.

In its sample, this clonotype was seen a few times. V gene TRBV5-1 combines with J gene TRBJ1-6; D gene ambiguous. CDR1 and CDR2 from the germline V gene are SGHRS and YFSETQ. This CDR3 spans 13 amino acids. V lost 2 bases, J lost 9 bases, and 9 bases lay in between. The CDR3 is CASSLENGSPLHF. CDR3 bases: TGCGCCAGCAGCTTAGAAAACGGTTCACCCCTCCACTTT. The complete variable domain, with remaining parts taken from reference TRBV5-1 and TRBJ1-6, reads KAGVTQTPRYLIKTRGQQVTLSCSPISGHRSVSWYQQTPGQGLQFLFEYFSETQRNKGNFPGRFSGRQFSNSRSEMNVSTLELGDSALYLCASSLENGSPLHFGNGTRLTVT.

This clonotype was observed a few times. The chain links TRBV27 to TRBJ2-1, with 9 positions matching TRBD1. The J segment lost 8 bases and the V segment lost 6 bases, leaving 5 bases of the junction unmatched. The germline gives CDR1 MNHEY, CDR2 SMNVEV (reference sequence). This CDR3 spans 13 amino acids. The CDR3 spells CASRGTGLYEQFF. As DNA, the CDR3 is TGTGCCAGCAGAGGGACAGGGCTGTATGAGCAGTTCTTC.

This clonotype was recorded at least ten times. V is TRBV18 and J is TRBJ2-7; D is unclear. Trimming removed 2 bases at V and 0 bases at J, with 5 bases between. Germline CDR1 KGHSH, CDR2 LQKENI. The CDR3 runs to 13 residues. For the CDR3, the DNA is TGTGCCAGCTCACCAGGCCCCTCCTACGAGCAGTACTTC. Encoded protein: CASSPGPSYEQYF.

Note on this clonotype: A much larger clone lies a single base off, so this may be a read error. J is TRBJ2-1 and V is TRBV6-6; 12 bases align to TRBD1. Germline V gives CDR1 MNHNY, CDR2 SVGAGI (reference sequence). Losses at the gene ends were 6 bases for V and 9 bases for J; bases not matched to a gene: 9. The CDR3 sequence is 15 residues long. The DNA for the CDR3 is TGTGCCAGCAGATCCCCGGGACAGGGGGCGAGTGAGCAGTTCTTC. Amino acid sequence: CASRSPGQGASEQFF.

This clonotype was detected a few times. The rearrangement links TRBV28 to TRBJ2-1; D perhaps matches TRBD1 (6 bases). Trimming took 4 bases from V and 7 from J, leaving 17 bases between them. The length of the CDR3 is 15 residues. CDR1 MDHEN and CDR2 SYDVKM come from the germline V gene. This CDR3 reads CASSYQGSTGNEQFF. The CDR3 DNA sequence: TGTGCCAGCAGTTATCAGGGTAGTACAGGGAATGAGCAGTTCTTC.

This clonotype has just a few counts. The rearrangement joins TRBV7-6 to TRBJ2-5, with D tentatively TRBD2 (5 bases). V lost 0 bases and J lost 5, with 16 bases in between. This CDR3 is built from 16 residues. CDR1 is SGHVS, CDR2 FNYEAQ, per germline. CDR3 loop: CASSLARSGPGETQYF. The CDR3 DNA follows: TGTGCCAGCAGCTTAGCGCGCAGTGGGCCGGGGGAGACCCAGTACTTC.